This T cell receptor (beta chain) was sequenced for a study of OX40 agonist ivuxolimab in advanced cancers. TCRdb's table, derived via immunoSEQ multiplex PCR, lists solely in-frame clones and lacks some. The data hold roughly 20,000 clones, with about 83% observed a single time. This CDR3 contains 17 residues. V was trimmed by 5 bases and J by 4 bases, leaving 22 bases between them. CDR1 is SGHDT and CDR2 is YYEEEE in the germline V gene. The TCR originated in an adult with an advanced solid tumor such as melanoma, head and neck, liver or kidney cancer. The sample consisted of CD4+ or CD8+ T cells sorted from blood, taken in a trial of the OX40 agonist ivuxolimab. V usage is TRBV5-6 and J usage is TRBJ2-1; D assignment may be TRBD1 or TRBD2 (5 bases each). Here the CDR3 reads CASSYGPREGTYNEQFF. The CDR3 region has the DNA TGTGCCAGCAGTTATGGACCGAGAGAGGGGACGTACAATGAGCAGTTCTTC.